These 30 T cell receptor beta chains share one sample of origin, sequenced in a study of metastatic and nonmetastatic thyroid tumors. No treatment had been given to any patient before thyroid surgery. TCRdb re-called clones from the PCR reads using MiXCR. The sample contains some 10,000 clones, roughly 9.8% of which appear only once. Sequencing was carried out using tumor tissue. The source of these receptors is a female donor with papillary thyroid cancer or a benign thyroid nodule (not recorded which). Some clones in this sample may be carry-over from other donors' samples.

This clone was picked up many times. One end of the junction is discordant with germline, which a read error may explain. Additional DNA sequences in this sample encode the identical CDR3. V gene TRBV13 combines with J gene TRBJ2-1, with a weak D call TRBD2 (5 bases). The germline V gene encodes CDR1 PRHDT and CDR2 FYEKMQ (reference sequence). This CDR3 is built from 19 residues. The CDR3 sequence is CASSAYLGLASRSYNEQFF. As DNA, the CDR3 is TGTGCCAGCAGCGCCTACCTTGGGCTAGCCTCCCGCTCCTACAATGAACAGTTCTTC.

This clone is medium-sized. The genes are TRBV12-3 or TRBV12-4 and TRBJ1-5; D gene unclear. The CDR3 has 15 residues. V lost 1 base to trimming and J lost 0 bases, with 7 bases between them. The DNA for the CDR3 is TGTGCCAGCAGTTTAGGAGACTTTAGCAATCAGCCCCAGCATTTT. Amino acid sequence: CASSLGDFSNQPQHF.

This clone was detected a few times. The chain has TRBV4-2 and TRBJ2-3; the D gene could be TRBD1 or TRBD2 (6 bases each). The CDR3 consists of 18 residues. CDR1 and CDR2 (germline): LGHNA, YNFKEQ. Trimming took 5 bases from V and 0 from J, leaving 21 bases between them. The CDR3 loop reads CASSERGARTSSTDTQYF. In nucleotides, the CDR3 is TGTGCCAGCAGCGAAAGGGGGGCTAGGACCTCAAGCACAGATACGCAGTATTTT.

This sequence joins TRBV20-1 and TRBJ2-1; D could derive from TRBD1 or TRBD2 (7 bases each). Trimming pared 2 bases from V and 9 bases from J, leaving 14 bases between. The CDR3 length is 13 residues. The germline V gene has CDR1 DFQATT and CDR2 SNEGSKA (reference sequence). CDR3 sequence (DNA): TGCAGTGCTAGACAGGGGGAGGGTGGTGAGCAGTTCTTC. This encodes CSARQGEGGEQFF.

Ten or more counts support this clone. V gene TRBV30 combines with J gene TRBJ2-3, with 11 bases matching TRBD2. This CDR3 is built from 15 residues. The trim removed 0 bases at V and 4 bases at J, leaving 3 bases unmatched. Germline V gives CDR1 GTSNPN, CDR2 SVGIG (reference sequence). DNA for the CDR3: TGTGCCTGGAGTGTTGGACTAGCGGGTCCAGATACGCAGTATTTT. Protein sequence: CAWSVGLAGPDTQYF.

The chain is built from TRBV6-1 and TRBJ2-7; tentatively, D is TRBD1 (5 bases). Per germline, CDR1 MNHNS and CDR2 SASEGT. Deletions cut 9 bases from V and 3 bases from J, with 18 bases between. This CDR3 has 14 amino acids. The CDR3 is CASQRGRAFYEQYF. DNA for the CDR3: TGTGCCAGTCAAAGGGGCAGGGCCTTCTACGAGCAGTACTTC.

The chain has TRBV6-1 and TRBJ1-1, with D maybe TRBD1 (6 bases). Germline V gives CDR1 MNHNS, CDR2 SASEGT. V dropped 11 bases and J dropped 0 bases, with 19 bases sitting between them. This CDR3 is 15 amino acids long. CDR3 bases: TGTGCCTCCCGGACAGAAGACAACATGAACACTGAAGCTTTCTTT. This sequence encodes CASRTEDNMNTEAFF.

In this sample, this clone turned up many times. Being one base from a much bigger clone, this may be a read error. The chain is built from TRBV5-6 and TRBJ2-5, with TRBD2 identical over 7 bases. Trimming removed 0 bases from V and 4 bases from J; junction bases left unmatched: 0. CDR1 is SGHDT, CDR2 YYEEEE, per germline. There are 13 residues in the CDR3. The CDR3 sequence is CASSLGGGETQYF. CDR3 in DNA: TGTGCCAGCAGCTTGGGGGGGGGAGAGACCCAGTACTTC. Variable domain in full (rest from reference TRBV5-6 and TRBJ2-5): DAGVTQSPTHLIKTRGQQVTLRCSPKSGHDTVSWYQQALGQGPQFIFQYYEEEERQRGNFPDRFSGHQFPNYSSELNVNALLLGDSALYLCASSLGGGETQYFGPGTRLLVL.

This clone came up many times. The chain employs TRBV20-1 and TRBJ2-7; 8 positions match TRBD1. The CDR3 length is 13 residues. V was pared by 6 bases and J by 7 bases, with 11 bases of the junction left unmatched. Germline V gene sequence: CDR1 DFQATT, CDR2 SNEGSKA (reference sequence). DNA of the CDR3: TGCAGTGCAGACCGTCGGACAGGGAAGGAGCAGTACTTC. This encodes CSADRRTGKEQYF.

At least ten counts were recorded for this clone. The chain combines TRBV15 with TRBJ1-4; a possible D gene is TRBD1 (6 bases). Trimming took 0 bases from V and 4 from J, leaving 21 bases between them. CDR1 and CDR2 from the germline V gene are LNHNV and YYDKDF (reference sequence). This CDR3 comprises 19 residues. The chain's CDR3 is CATSRDPTGRRGINEKLFF. In nucleotides, the CDR3 is TGTGCCACCAGCAGAGACCCGACAGGCCGAAGGGGAATTAATGAAAAACTGTTTTTT. Full variable domain (rest looked up from reference TRBV15 and TRBJ1-4): DAMVIQNPRYQVTQFGKPVTLSCSQTLNHNVMYWYQQKSSQAPKLLFHYYDKDFNNEADTPDNFQSRRPNTSFCFLDIRSPGLGDTAMYLCATSRDPTGRRGINEKLFFGSGTQLSVL.

The table lists this clone with many counts. This chain connects TRBV20-1 to TRBJ2-1, with D perhaps TRBD1 or TRBD2 (6 bases each). There are 14 residues in the CDR3. V was pared by 3 bases and J by 5 bases, with 14 bases between. In germline, CDR1 is DFQATT, CDR2 SNEGSKA (reference sequence). CDR3 protein: CSASRDGGHNEQFF. CDR3 DNA sequence: TGCAGTGCTAGCCGTGACGGGGGCCACAATGAGCAGTTCTTC.

This clone was counted many times. The rearrangement uses TRBV4-1 and TRBJ1-2; maybe TRBD1 (6 bases). With 0 bases removed from V and 8 bases from J, the gap between germline ends came to 13 bases. The CDR3 is 14 residues long. Germline assignment: CDR1 MGHRA and CDR2 YSYEKL. The CDR3 region is CASSQDSGQRGYTF. The CDR3 coding sequence is TGCGCCAGCAGCCAAGATTCCGGACAGCGAGGCTACACCTTC.

This clone is medium-sized within its sample. The J gene is TRBJ1-2, the V gene TRBV19, with 9 bases identical to TRBD1. Unmatched junction bases numbered 5, after V lost 3 bases and J lost 6 bases. The CDR3 has 14 residues. Germline CDR1 LNHDA, CDR2 SQIVND (reference sequence). The CDR3, as DNA: TGTGCCAGTAGTATTGACAGGGGGAGCAATGGCTACACCTTC. Encoded protein: CASSIDRGSNGYTF.

This clone was counted at least ten times. At one of its ends the junction is not consistent with the germline gene, which may arise from a read error. Other DNA sequences within the sample encode an identical CDR3. V usage is TRBV9 and J usage is TRBJ2-3, with 7 positions matching TRBD2. The CDR3 is 18 residues long. Germline CDR1 and CDR2: SGDLS and YYNGEE. DNA of the CDR3: TGTGCCAGCAGTGTACCTGGCGGGGGTTCTCCTAGCACGGATACGCAGTATTTT. Amino acid sequence: CASSVPGGGSPSTDTQYF.

This clone appeared a few times. At one end the junction does not follow the germline gene, possibly because of a read error. The CDR3 DNA is TGTGCCGGCGGACAGGGGTGTAACACCGGGGATCTGTTTTTT. Protein product: CAGGQGCNTGDLFF. V gene TRBV6-1 combines with J gene TRBJ2-2, with 9 bases identical to TRBD1. Germline V gives CDR1 MNHNS, CDR2 SASEGT. The CDR3 loop spans 14 amino acids.

For this clone: The junction departs from germline at one end; a sequencing error may be responsible. The chain uses TRBV15 and TRBJ2-3; D is perhaps TRBD2 (6 bases). The CDR3 consists of 13 residues. Germline V gives CDR1 LNHNV, CDR2 YYDKDF (reference sequence). DNA for the CDR3: TGTGTCACCAGCATCACATCGGGAGAGATGCAGTATTTT. Protein: CVTSITSGEMQYF.

As concerns this clone: The junction shows a germline mismatch at one end, possibly a read error. The V call is TRBV20-1, the J call TRBJ2-1; weak D call: TRBD2 (6 bases). The length of the CDR3 is 14 residues. Germline V gene data show CDR1 as DFQATT and CDR2 as SNEGSKA (reference sequence). Here the CDR3 DNA reads TGCAGTGCTAGCCGTGACGGGGGTCACAATGAGCAGTCCTTC. Amino acid sequence: CSASRDGGHNEQSF.

Note on this clone: At one end the junction does not follow the germline gene, possibly because of a read error. This rearrangement joins TRBV6-1 to TRBJ2-1; TRBD2 matches 7 bases. This CDR3 is built from 14 residues. Germline V gives CDR1 MNHNS, CDR2 SASEGT. CDR3 DNA sequence: TGTGCCAGCACCCCTAGCGGTGAATACAATGAGCAGTCCTTC. Its translation: CASTPSGEYNEQSF.

The J gene is TRBJ1-5, the V gene TRBV6-4; 9 positions agree with TRBD1. Trimming at V came to 6 bases and at J to 3 bases, leaving 9 bases not matched to a gene. This CDR3 spans 16 amino acids. Germline CDR1 and CDR2: MRHNA and SNTAGT. CDR3 region: CASSRAGTGPNQPQHF. CDR3 coding DNA: TGTGCCAGCAGCCGCGCCGGGACAGGGCCCAATCAGCCCCAGCATTTT.

This clone has ten or more counts. The chain links TRBV18 to TRBJ1-4; no firm D call. The CDR3 is made up of 14 amino acids. In germline, CDR1 is KGHSH, CDR2 LQKENI. Trimming removed 3 bases from V and 0 bases from J, with 5 bases in between. CDR3 bases: TGTGCCAGCTCACCTCAACCAACTAATGAAAAACTGTTTTTT. Its translation: CASSPQPTNEKLFF.

This clone rates as medium-sized. This rearrangement joins TRBV28 to TRBJ2-7; D call uncertain. V lost 3 bases and J 1 base, leaving 7 bases between the germline ends. Germline V CDR1 and CDR2: MDHEN, SYDVKM. The CDR3 has 13 amino acids. The CDR3 DNA reads as TGTGCCAGCAGTTTCGCCGGATCCTACGAGCAGTACGTC. It translates to CASSFAGSYEQYV.

This clone was recorded many times. The chain couples TRBV19 to TRBJ2-2, with D unclear. The length of the CDR3 is 14 residues. V gave up 5 bases and J gave up 3 bases, with 10 bases separating them. Germline CDR1 is LNHDA and CDR2 is SQIVND (reference sequence). The CDR3 spells CASSALHDTGELFF. The CDR3 nucleotides read TGTGCCAGTAGTGCCTTACACGACACCGGGGAGCTGTTTTTT.

In its sample, this clone ranks as medium-sized. J is TRBJ2-2 and V is TRBV6-1; TRBD1 matches 10 bases. Per germline, CDR1 MNHNS and CDR2 SASEGT. J lost 5 bases, V lost 7 bases, and 7 bases had no gene match. The length of the CDR3 is 15 residues. DNA of the CDR3: TGTGCCAGCATCAGGGACAGGGGCAAGACCGGGGAGCTGTTTTTT. Its translation is CASIRDRGKTGELFF.

This clone was picked up many times. CDR3 sequence (DNA): TGCAGTGCTAGAGATGACGGGAGAGGCTATTCACCCCTCCACTTT. Its translation is CSARDDGRGYSPLHF. The rearrangement joins TRBV20-1 to TRBJ1-6; D unresolved. This CDR3 comprises 15 residues. Germline CDR1 is DFQATT and CDR2 is SNEGSKA (reference sequence). Trimming removed 0 bases from V and 8 bases from J, with 14 bases in between.

This clone was observed many times. The chain uses TRBV7-6 and TRBJ2-1, with D possibly being TRBD1 (5 bases). This CDR3 contains 13 residues. The V end was cut by 9 bases, the J end by 2 bases, with 11 bases between. The germline gives CDR1 SGHVS, CDR2 FNYEAQ. The CDR3 DNA follows: TGTGCCAGTAGTCAGGGTCCCTACAATGAGCAGTTCTTC. Translated, it gives CASSQGPYNEQFF. The full variable domain, with the rest looked up from reference TRBV7-6 and TRBJ2-1, is GAGVSQSPRYKVTKRGQDVALRCDPISGHVSLYWYRQALGQGPEFLTYFNYEAQQDKSGLPNDRFSAERPEGSISTLTIQRTEQRDSAMYRCASSQGPYNEQFFGPGTRLTVL.

This clone was recorded many times. The J gene is TRBJ2-1, the V gene TRBV5-1, with 9 bases matching TRBD1. Germline V gene sequence: CDR1 SGHRS, CDR2 YFSETQ. The V segment lost 0 bases and the J segment 8 bases; nucleotides outside the gene matches: 9. CDR3 length: 16 residues. In nucleotides, the CDR3 is TGCGCCAGCAGCTTGGCCCCCGGGACAGGGAGGGATGAGCAGTTCTTC. The encoded protein is CASSLAPGTGRDEQFF. Full variable domain (outside the CDR3, taken from reference TRBV5-1 and TRBJ2-1): KAGVTQTPRYLIKTRGQQVTLSCSPISGHRSVSWYQQTPGQGLQFLFEYFSETQRNKGNFPGRFSGRQFSNSRSEMNVSTLELGDSALYLCASSLAPGTGRDEQFFGPGTRLTVL.

The chain is built from TRBV16 and TRBJ2-7, with D tentatively TRBD1 (6 bases). The CDR3 extends over 19 amino acids. The germline CDR1 and CDR2 sequences are KGHSY and FQNENV. Deletions cut 11 bases from V and 2 bases from J, with 34 bases between. DNA for the CDR3: TGTGCCCACCCCCCTCTCCAAACCGGGACACCCGTCTTTACCTACGAGCAGTACGTC. It specifies CAHPPLQTGTPVFTYEQYV.

By frequency in the sample, this clone is medium-sized (0.01 to 0.1%). The V and J genes are TRBV2 and TRBJ1-5, with D possibly TRBD1 on 5 matching bases. Per germline, CDR1 SNHLY and CDR2 FYNNEI. The CDR3 sequence is 14 residues long. Trimming stripped 5 bases from V and 9 bases from J, with 17 bases between. CDR3 coding DNA: TGTGCCAGCAGTTCTGCAGGGCAAGGTGTGCCCCAGCATTTT. Encoded protein: CASSSAGQGVPQHF.

This clone showed up just a few times. Other DNA sequences of this sample code for an identical CDR3. The J gene is TRBJ2-7, the V gene TRBV2, with TRBD2 as a possible D gene (5 bases). Trimming stripped 1 base from V and 5 bases from J, with 24 bases between. CDR1 SNHLY and CDR2 FYNNEI come from the germline V gene. The CDR3 sequence is 18 residues long. The CDR3 DNA sequence: TGTGCCAGCAGTGAAGAGGGTTTGGGTGGTAGGGCCGGGGACGAGCAGTACGTC. Residues: CASSEEGLGGRAGDEQYV.

In this sample, this clone turned up many times. J is TRBJ2-1 and V is TRBV5-8; no clear D gene. There are 15 residues in the CDR3. Germline V lookup: CDR1 SGHTS, CDR2 YDEGEE. V dropped 0 bases and J dropped 4 bases, with 11 bases sitting between them. The DNA for the CDR3 is TGTGCCAGCAGCTTGGCCGGACGGTCGTACAATGAGCAGTTCTTC. It codes for CASSLAGRSYNEQFF.